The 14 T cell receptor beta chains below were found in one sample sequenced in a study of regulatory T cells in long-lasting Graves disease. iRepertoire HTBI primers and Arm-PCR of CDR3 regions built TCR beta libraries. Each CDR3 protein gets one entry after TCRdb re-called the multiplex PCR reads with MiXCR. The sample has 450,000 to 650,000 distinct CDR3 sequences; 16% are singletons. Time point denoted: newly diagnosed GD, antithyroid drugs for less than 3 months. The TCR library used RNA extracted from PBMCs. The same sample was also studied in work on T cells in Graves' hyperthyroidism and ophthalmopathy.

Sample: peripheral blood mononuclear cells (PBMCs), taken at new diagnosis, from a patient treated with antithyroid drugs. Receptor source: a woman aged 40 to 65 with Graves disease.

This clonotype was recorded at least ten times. DNA for the CDR3: TGTGCCAGCAGTTCCTTGACAGCTAGCAATCAGCCCCAGCATTTT. It codes for CASSSLTASNQPQHF. V is TRBV12-3 or TRBV12-4 and J is TRBJ1-5; the D gene is possibly TRBD1 (5 bases). This CDR3 has 15 amino acids. Trimming took 4 bases from V and 0 from J, leaving 10 bases between them.

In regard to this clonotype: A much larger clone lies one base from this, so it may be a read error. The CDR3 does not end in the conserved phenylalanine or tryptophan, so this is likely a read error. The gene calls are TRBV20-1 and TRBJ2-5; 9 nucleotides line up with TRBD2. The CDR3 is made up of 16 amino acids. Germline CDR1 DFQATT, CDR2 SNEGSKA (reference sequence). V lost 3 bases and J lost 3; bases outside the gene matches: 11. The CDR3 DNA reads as TGCAGTGCTAGTGAGGCGGGGGGGATAATGGAAGAGACCCAGTACCTC. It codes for CSASEAGGIMEETQYL.

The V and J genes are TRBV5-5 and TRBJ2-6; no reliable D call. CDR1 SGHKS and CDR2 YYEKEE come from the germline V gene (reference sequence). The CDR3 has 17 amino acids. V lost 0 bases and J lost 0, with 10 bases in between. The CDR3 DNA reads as TGTGCCAGCAGCTTGGGTCAGTATTTCTCTGGGGCCAACGTCCTGACTTTC. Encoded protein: CASSLGQYFSGANVLTF.

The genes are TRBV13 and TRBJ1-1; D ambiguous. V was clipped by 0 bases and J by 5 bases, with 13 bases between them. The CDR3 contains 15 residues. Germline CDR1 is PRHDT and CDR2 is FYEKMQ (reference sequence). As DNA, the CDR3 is TGTGCCAGCAGCTTAGGTGGGAAACGGAGGACTGAAGCTTTCTTT. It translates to CASSLGGKRRTEAFF.

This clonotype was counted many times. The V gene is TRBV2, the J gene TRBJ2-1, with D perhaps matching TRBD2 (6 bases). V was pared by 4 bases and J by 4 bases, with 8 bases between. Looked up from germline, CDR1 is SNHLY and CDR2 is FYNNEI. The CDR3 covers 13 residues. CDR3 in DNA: TGTGCCAGCAGTGGGGGACTTTACAATGAGCAGTTCTTC. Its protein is CASSGGLYNEQFF. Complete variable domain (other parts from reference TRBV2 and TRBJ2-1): EPEVTQTPSHQVTQMGQEVILRCVPISNHLYFYWYRQILGQKVEFLVSFYNNEISEKSEIFDDQFSVERPDGSNFTLKIRSTKLEDSAMYFCASSGGLYNEQFFGPGTRLTVL.

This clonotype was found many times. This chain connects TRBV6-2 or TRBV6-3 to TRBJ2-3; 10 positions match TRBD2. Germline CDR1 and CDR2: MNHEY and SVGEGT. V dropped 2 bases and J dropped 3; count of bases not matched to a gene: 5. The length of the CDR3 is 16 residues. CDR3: CASSYGSGGATDTQYF. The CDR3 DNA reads TGTGCCAGCAGTTACGGGAGCGGGGGGGCGACAGATACGCAGTATTTT.

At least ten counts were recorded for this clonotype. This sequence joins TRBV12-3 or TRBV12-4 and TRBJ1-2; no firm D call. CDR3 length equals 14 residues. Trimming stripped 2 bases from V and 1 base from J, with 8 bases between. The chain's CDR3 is CASSLRPFNYGYTF. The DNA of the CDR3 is TGTGCCAGCAGTTTACGCCCCTTTAACTATGGCTACACCTTC.

The CDR3 here is CSVEIGGGDTQYF. CDR3 nucleotides: TGCAGCGTTGAAATTGGGGGTGGAGATACGCAGTATTTT. This chain links TRBV29-1 with TRBJ2-3; D possibly uses TRBD1 or TRBD2 (5 bases each). Trimming took off 2 bases at V and 5 bases at J, with 11 bases between the two ends. The CDR3 has 13 amino acids. Germline assignment: CDR1 SQVTM and CDR2 ANQGSEA.

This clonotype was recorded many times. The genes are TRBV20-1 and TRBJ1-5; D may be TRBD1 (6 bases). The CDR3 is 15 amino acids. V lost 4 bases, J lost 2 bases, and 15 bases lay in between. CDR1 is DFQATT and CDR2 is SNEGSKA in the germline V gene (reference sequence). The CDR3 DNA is TGCAGTGCTATTGGGGGCGCCCTGGGCAATCAGCCCCAGCATTTT. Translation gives CSAIGGALGNQPQHF.

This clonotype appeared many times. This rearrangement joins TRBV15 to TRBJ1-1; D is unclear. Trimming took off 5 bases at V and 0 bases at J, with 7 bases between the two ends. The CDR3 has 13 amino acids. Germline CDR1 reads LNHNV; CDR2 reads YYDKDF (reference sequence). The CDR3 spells CATSVPVNTEAFF. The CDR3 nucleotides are TGTGCCACCAGCGTACCGGTGAACACTGAAGCTTTCTTT.

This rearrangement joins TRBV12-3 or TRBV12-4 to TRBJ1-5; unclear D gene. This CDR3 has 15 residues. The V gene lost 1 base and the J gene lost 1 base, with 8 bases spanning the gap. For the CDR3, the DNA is TGTGCCAGCAGTTTAGAGTCGGGGAGCAATCAGCCCCAGCATTTT. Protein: CASSLESGSNQPQHF.

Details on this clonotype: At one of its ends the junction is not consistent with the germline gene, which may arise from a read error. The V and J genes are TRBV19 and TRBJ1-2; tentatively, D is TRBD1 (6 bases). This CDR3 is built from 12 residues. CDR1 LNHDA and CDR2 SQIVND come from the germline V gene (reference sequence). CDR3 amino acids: CASSRGAYGCTF. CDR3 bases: TGTGCCAGTAGTAGGGGGGCCTATGGCTGCACCTTC. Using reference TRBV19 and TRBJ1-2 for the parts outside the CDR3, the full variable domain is DGGITQSPKYLFRKEGQNVTLSCEQNLNHDAMYWYRQDPGQGLRLIYYSQIVNDFQKGDIAEGYSVSREKKESFPLTVTSAQKNPTAFYLCASSRGAYGCTFGSGTRLTVV.

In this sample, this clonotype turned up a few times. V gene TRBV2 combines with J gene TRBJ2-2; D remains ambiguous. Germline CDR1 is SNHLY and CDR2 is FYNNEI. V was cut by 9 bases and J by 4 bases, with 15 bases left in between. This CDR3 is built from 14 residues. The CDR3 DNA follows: TGTGCCAGGAGTAGACACACCGCCACCGGGGAGCTGTTTTTT. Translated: CARSRHTATGELFF. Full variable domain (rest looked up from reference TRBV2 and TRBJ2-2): EPEVTQTPSHQVTQMGQEVILRCVPISNHLYFYWYRQILGQKVEFLVSFYNNEISEKSEIFDDQFSVERPDGSNFTLKIRSTKLEDSAMYFCARSRHTATGELFFGEGSRLTVL.

The CDR3 nucleotides are TGCAGCGCAAGGACGACAACTAATGAAAAACTGTTTTTT. Protein sequence: CSARTTTNEKLFF. The chain links TRBV29-1 to TRBJ1-4; D is uncertain. The germline V gene encodes CDR1 SQVTM and CDR2 ANQGSEA. The CDR3 runs 13 residues. The germline V and J ends were trimmed by 7 bases and 0 bases, with 9 bases remaining between them.